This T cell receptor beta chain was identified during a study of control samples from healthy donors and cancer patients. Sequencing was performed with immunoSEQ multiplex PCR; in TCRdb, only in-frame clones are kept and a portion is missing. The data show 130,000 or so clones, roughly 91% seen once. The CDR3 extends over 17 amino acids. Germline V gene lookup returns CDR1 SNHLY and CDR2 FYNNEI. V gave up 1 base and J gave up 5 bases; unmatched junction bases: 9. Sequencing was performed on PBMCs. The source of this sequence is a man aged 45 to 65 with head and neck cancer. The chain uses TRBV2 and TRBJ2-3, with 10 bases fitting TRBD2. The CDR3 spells CASSEEAGGPIRDTQYF. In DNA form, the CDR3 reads TGTGCCAGCAGTGAAGAAGCGGGAGGGCCTATTAGAGATACGCAGTATTTT. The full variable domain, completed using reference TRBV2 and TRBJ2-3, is EPEVTQTPSHQVTQMGQEVILRCVPISNHLYFYWYRQILGQKVEFLVSFYNNEISEKSEIFDDQFSVERPDGSNFTLKIRSTKLEDSAMYFCASSEEAGGPIRDTQYFGPGTRLTVL.